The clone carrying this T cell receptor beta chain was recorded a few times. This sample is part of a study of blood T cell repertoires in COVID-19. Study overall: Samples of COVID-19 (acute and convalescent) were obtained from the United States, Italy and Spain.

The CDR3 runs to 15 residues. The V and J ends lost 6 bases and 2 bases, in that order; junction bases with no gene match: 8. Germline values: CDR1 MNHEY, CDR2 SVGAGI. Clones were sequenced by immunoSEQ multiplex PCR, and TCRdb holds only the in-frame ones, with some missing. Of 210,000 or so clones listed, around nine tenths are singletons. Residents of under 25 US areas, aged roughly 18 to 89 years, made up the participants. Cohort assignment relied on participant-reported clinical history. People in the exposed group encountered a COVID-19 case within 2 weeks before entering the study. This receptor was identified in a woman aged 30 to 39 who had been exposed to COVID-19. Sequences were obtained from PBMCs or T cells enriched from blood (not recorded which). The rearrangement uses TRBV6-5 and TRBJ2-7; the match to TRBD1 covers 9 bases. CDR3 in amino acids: CASSRPGQGPYEQYF. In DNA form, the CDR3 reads TGTGCCAGCAGCCGCCCGGGACAGGGCCCCTACGAGCAGTACTTC.